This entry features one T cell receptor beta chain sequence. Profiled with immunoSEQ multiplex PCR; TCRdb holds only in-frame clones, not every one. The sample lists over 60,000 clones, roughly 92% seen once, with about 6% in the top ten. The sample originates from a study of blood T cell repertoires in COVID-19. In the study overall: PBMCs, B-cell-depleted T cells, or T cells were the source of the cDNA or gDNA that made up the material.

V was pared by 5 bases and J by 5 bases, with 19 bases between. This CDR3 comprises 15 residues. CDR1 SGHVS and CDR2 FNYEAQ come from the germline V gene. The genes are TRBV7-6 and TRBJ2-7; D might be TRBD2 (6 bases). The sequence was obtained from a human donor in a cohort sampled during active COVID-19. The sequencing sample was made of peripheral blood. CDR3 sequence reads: CASSLGQRVGNEQYF. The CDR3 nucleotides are TGTGCCAGCAGCCTCGGCCAGCGGGTTGGCAACGAGCAGTACTTC.